This is a list of T cell receptor beta chains from one sample in a study of cytomegalovirus exposure and HLA in healthy donors. Here immunoSEQ multiplex PCR was the method, and the copy in TCRdb shows in-frame clones only, minus some. The sample holds roughly 62,000 clones. Specimen: PBMCs. The receptors shown here come from a woman aged 18-29 years in good health and CMV-seronegative. Both conserved end residues are part of each CDR3. The D gene is left open where the match is weak.

CDR3,DNA,D,V,J
CASSYSGRGMNTEAFF,TGTGCCAGCAGTTACTCGGGGCGGGGGATGAACACTGAAGCTTTCTTT,NA,TRBV6-5,TRBJ1-1
CASTPQGVNTEAFF,TGTGCCAGTACCCCTCAGGGGGTGAACACTGAAGCTTTCTTT,TRBD1,TRBV19,TRBJ1-1
CASETSGRTDEQFF,TGTGCCAGTGAAACTAGCGGGAGGACCGATGAGCAGTTCTTC,TRBD2,TRBV19,TRBJ2-1
CASSPPGTAYNEQFF,TGTGCCAGCTCACCACCCGGGACAGCCTACAATGAGCAGTTCTTC,TRBD1,TRBV18,TRBJ2-1
CAISEATSGSYEQYF,TGTGCCATCAGTGAGGCGACTAGCGGGTCCTACGAGCAGTACTTC,TRBD2,TRBV10-3,TRBJ2-7
CASSPQTGGHEQYF,TGTGCCAGCTCACCACAGACAGGGGGGCACGAGCAGTACTTC,TRBD1,TRBV18,TRBJ2-7
CASRPLGTGINGYTF,TGTGCCAGCAGACCCCTCGGGACAGGGATTAATGGCTACACCTTC,TRBD1,TRBV11-2,TRBJ1-2
CASSLSRAQETQYF,TGTGCCAGCAGTTTATCGCGAGCCCAAGAGACCCAGTACTTC,NA,TRBV28,TRBJ2-5
CASSFDPTGSYEQYF,TGCGCCAGCAGCTTTGACCCGACGGGCTCCTACGAGCAGTACTTC,NA,TRBV5-1,TRBJ2-7
CASSLGGTLAF,TGTGCCAGCAGCTTAGGAGGGACACTGGCCTTC,NA,TRBV7-8,TRBJ1-2
CASGYRGSYNEQFF,TGTGCCAGTGGGTACAGGGGGTCATACAATGAGCAGTTCTTC,TRBD1,TRBV19,TRBJ2-1
CASSYGAGEQYF,TGTGCCAGCAGTTATGGGGCGGGGGAGCAGTACTTC,NA,TRBV6-5,TRBJ2-7
CAWSRIGRLGDNEQFF,TGTGCCTGGAGTCGGATAGGCAGGCTCGGGGACAATGAGCAGTTCTTC,NA,TRBV30,TRBJ2-1
CASRPPGGAVNEQFF,TGTGCCAGCAGACCCCCCGGAGGGGCCGTCAATGAGCAGTTCTTC,NA,TRBV6-1,TRBJ2-1
CASSLGTGGRDEKLFF,TGTGCCAGCAGCTTAGGGACAGGGGGCCGAGATGAAAAACTGTTTTTT,TRBD1,TRBV7-9,TRBJ1-4
CASRTGTGVSDTQYF,TGTGCCAGCAGAACCGGGACAGGGGTTTCAGATACGCAGTATTTT,TRBD1,TRBV7-9,TRBJ2-3
CASSFPGLNTEAFF,TGTGCCAGCAGTTTCCCGGGGTTGAACACTGAAGCTTTCTTT,NA,TRBV28,TRBJ1-1
CASSYRAGVGGYTF,TGTGCCAGCAGTTACCGAGCGGGCGTGGGTGGCTACACCTTC,NA,TRBV6-5,TRBJ1-2
CASSDGGGNQPQHF,TGTGCCAGCTCAGACGGGGGGGGCAATCAGCCCCAGCATTTT,NA,TRBV18,TRBJ1-5
CASNRNLQGEAFF,TGTGCCAGCAATCGGAACCTACAGGGCGAAGCTTTCTTT,NA,TRBV14,TRBJ1-1
CASSLTPGSPYEQYF,TGTGCCAGCTCACTAACTCCAGGGTCCCCCTACGAGCAGTACTTC,NA,TRBV18,TRBJ2-7
CASRQDRDLNEKLFF,TGCGCCAGCAGACAAGACAGGGACTTGAATGAAAAACTGTTTTTT,TRBD1,TRBV5-1,TRBJ1-4
CATSRDRPSVLVGNTIYF,TGTGCCACCAGCAGAGATCGCCCGAGTGTATTAGTTGGAAACACCATATATTTT,NA,TRBV15,TRBJ1-3
CASSPPGQGNYGYTF,TGTGCCAGCTCACCCCCTGGTCAGGGAAACTATGGCTACACCTTC,NA,TRBV18,TRBJ1-2
CASSLSPASGRVHEQYF,TGTGCCAGCAGTTTAAGCCCTGCTAGCGGGAGGGTCCACGAGCAGTACTTC,TRBD2,TRBV27,TRBJ2-7
CAISEPRTGYGYTF,TGTGCCATCAGTGAGCCTAGGACAGGCTATGGCTACACCTTC,TRBD1,TRBV10-3,TRBJ1-2
CASSWGTGSDNQPQHF,TGTGCCAGCAGCTGGGGGACAGGGAGCGACAATCAGCCCCAGCATTTT,TRBD1,TRBV5-4,TRBJ1-5
CASSVGGLAGNNEQFF,TGTGCCAGCAGCGTAGGCGGACTAGCGGGCAACAATGAGCAGTTCTTC,TRBD2,TRBV9,TRBJ2-1
CASSPDWGHMDTEAFF,TGTGCCAGCAGTCCTGATTGGGGGCATATGGACACTGAAGCTTTCTTT,NA,TRBV7-9,TRBJ1-1
CASSPYDRVNTEAFF,TGTGCCAGCAGCCCCTACGACAGGGTCAACACTGAAGCTTTCTTT,TRBD1,TRBV5-6,TRBJ1-1
CASNIDRNTEAFF,TGTGCCAGCAACATTGACAGGAACACTGAAGCTTTCTTT,NA,TRBV2,TRBJ1-1
CASSSVEGGNTEAFF,TGCGCCAGCAGCTCGGTGGAGGGAGGGAACACTGAAGCTTTCTTT,NA,TRBV5-1,TRBJ1-1
CASGQGLRTSGQETQYF,TGTGCCAGCGGGCAGGGGCTAAGGACTAGCGGCCAAGAGACCCAGTACTTC,TRBD2,TRBV19,TRBJ2-5
CSAGTEEQFF,TGCAGTGCCGGGACTGAAGAGCAGTTCTTC,NA,TRBV20-1,TRBJ2-1
CASAVTQEHNSPLHF,TGCGCCAGCGCTGTTACACAGGAGCATAATTCACCCCTCCACTTT,NA,TRBV5-1,TRBJ1-6
CASSRTSGRAYEQYF,TGCGCCAGCAGCCGGACTAGCGGGAGGGCCTACGAGCAGTACTTC,TRBD2,TRBV5-1,TRBJ2-7
CASSSPGQGSGPETQYF,TGTGCCAGCAGTTCCCCGGGACAGGGGTCGGGACCGGAGACCCAGTACTTC,TRBD1,TRBV28,TRBJ2-5
CAWIRKTYEQYF,TGTGCCTGGATCAGGAAAACCTACGAGCAGTACTTC,NA,TRBV30,TRBJ2-7
CASSIGSGKVDQYF,TGCGCCAGCAGCATCGGTAGCGGGAAGGTCGATCAGTACTTC,TRBD2,TRBV5-1,TRBJ2-4
CASRREASSYNEQFF,TGCGCCAGCAGGCGGGAGGCGAGCTCCTACAATGAGCAGTTCTTC,TRBD2,TRBV5-1,TRBJ2-1
CASSLFGGGLTGELFF,TGTGCCAGCAGCTTATTTGGGGGGGGCCTCACCGGGGAGCTGTTTTTT,NA,TRBV7-2,TRBJ2-2